The 14 T cell receptor beta chains in this list originate from one sample, sequenced in a study of cytomegalovirus exposure and HLA in healthy donors. The PCR contained 60 Vbeta and 13 Jbeta primers. Using immunoSEQ multiplex PCR, the repertoire was profiled, and TCRdb retains in-frame clones only, with some absent. The data contain some 150,000 clones, roughly 79% of them singletons. The sample comprised PBMCs. The receptor set was obtained from a male donor in good health and CMV-seronegative.

The chain is built from TRBV15 and TRBJ2-3; 7 positions agree with TRBD2. Looked up from germline, CDR1 is LNHNV and CDR2 is YYDKDF (reference sequence). The CDR3 length is 19 residues. Trimming at V came to 0 bases and at J to 0 bases, leaving 12 bases not matched to a gene. The CDR3 sequence is CATSRDRKGSGTSTDTQYF. In DNA, the CDR3 is TGTGCCACCAGCAGAGATAGGAAGGGGAGCGGGACTAGCACAGATACGCAGTATTTT.

The chain couples TRBV5-1 to TRBJ2-2; 8 bases map to TRBD1. Germline V gene sequence: CDR1 SGHRS, CDR2 YFSETQ. Unmatched junction bases numbered 6, after V lost 6 bases and J lost 2 bases. This CDR3 is 15 amino acids long. The CDR3 coding sequence is TGCGCCAGCATTAAGGACAGGGTTAACACCGGGGAGCTGTTTTTT. Translation: CASIKDRVNTGELFF.

The chain recombines TRBV5-8 with TRBJ2-7, with TRBD1 matching over 8 bases. Unmatched junction bases numbered 11, after V lost 7 bases and J lost 2 bases. The CDR3 is 15 residues long. From germline, CDR1 is SGHTS and CDR2 YDEGEE. The CDR3 is CASPLFGTGTYEQYF. CDR3 in DNA: TGTGCCAGCCCCTTATTTGGGACAGGAACCTACGAGCAGTACTTC.

This chain uses TRBV12-5 with TRBJ1-1; D remains ambiguous. The CDR3 extends over 14 amino acids. V was shortened by 6 bases and J by 5 bases, with 16 bases between the two germline ends. Looked up from germline, CDR1 is LGHNT and CDR2 is FRNRAP. Here the CDR3 reads CASGLLRRRTEAFF. CDR3 sequence (DNA): TGTGCTAGTGGACTCCTTAGGAGGAGGACTGAAGCTTTCTTT.

This chain links TRBV30 with TRBJ2-5, with D maybe TRBD1 (6 bases). The J call may be incorrect, as the DNA end agrees better with TRBJ2-7. The CDR3 is made up of 17 amino acids. In germline, CDR1 is GTSNPN, CDR2 SVGIG (reference sequence). CDR3 region: CAWSVPRTGLITYEQYF. CDR3 in DNA: TGTGCCTGGAGTGTACCCCGAACAGGGTTGATAACCTACGAGCAGTACTTC.

The rearrangement uses TRBV9 and TRBJ2-5; TRBD2 matches 13 bases. This CDR3 is 16 amino acids long. V was clipped by 2 bases and J by 5 bases; unmatched bases: 6. Looked up from germline, CDR1 is SGDLS and CDR2 is YYNGEE. CDR3 bases: TGTGCCAGCAGCGTTGCCGGACTAGCGGGAGTGGAGACCCAGTACTTC. Amino acid sequence: CASSVAGLAGVETQYF.

This chain uses TRBV13 with TRBJ2-3; 7 bases line up with TRBD2. The V gene end was trimmed by 2 bases and the J gene end by 5 bases; junction bases not matched to a gene: 7. This CDR3 is 15 amino acids long. Germline V lookup: CDR1 PRHDT, CDR2 FYEKMQ (reference sequence). The CDR3 bases are TGTGCCAGCAGCTTAAAGGGCGGGAGAGGAGATACGCAGTATTTT. Translation: CASSLKGGRGDTQYF.

This chain uses TRBV27 with TRBJ2-3, with 7 bases fitting TRBD1. Germline V gene sequence: CDR1 MNHEY, CDR2 SMNVEV (reference sequence). Losses at the gene ends were 0 bases for V and 4 bases for J; bases not matched to a gene: 1. CDR3 size: 14 residues. CDR3 sequence: CASSLSQGADTQYF. Here the CDR3 DNA reads TGTGCCAGCAGTTTATCCCAGGGGGCAGATACGCAGTATTTT.

The J gene is TRBJ1-4, the V gene TRBV18; 7 positions match TRBD1. Germline V CDR1 and CDR2: KGHSH, LQKENI. The trim removed 2 bases at V and 5 bases at J, leaving 11 bases unmatched. The CDR3 is 17 residues long. The CDR3 loop reads CASSPYDQGEANEKLFF. CDR3 nucleotides: TGTGCCAGCTCACCATACGATCAGGGGGAGGCCAATGAAAAACTGTTTTTT.

This clone was picked up one time. The chain links TRBV19 to TRBJ2-1; D remains ambiguous. The germline V gene has CDR1 LNHDA and CDR2 SQIVND (reference sequence). The CDR3 extends over 14 amino acids. V dropped 3 bases and J dropped 6 bases, with 12 bases sitting between them. The CDR3 bases are TGTGCCAGTAGTATGAACGGGTTCCGCAATGAGCAGTTCTTC. It codes for CASSMNGFRNEQFF.

The chain's CDR3 is CASSEWSQGVRRYF. The CDR3 DNA follows: TGTGCCAGCAGTGAATGGAGCCAGGGGGTACGTCGGTACTTC. This chain links TRBV25-1 with TRBJ2-7, with TRBD1 identical over 7 bases. Germline V gene sequence: CDR1 MGHDK, CDR2 SYGVNS. Unmatched junction bases numbered 12, after V lost 1 base and J lost 12 bases. This CDR3 contains 14 residues.

The chain carries TRBV28 and TRBJ2-7; 10 bases line up with TRBD2. Germline V lookup: CDR1 MDHEN, CDR2 SYDVKM. The J segment lost 4 bases and the V segment lost 2 bases, leaving 11 bases of the junction unmatched. The CDR3 has 17 residues. The CDR3, as DNA: TGTGCCAGCAGTTTAAACCCTCTAGCTAGCGGGAGATACGAGCAGTACTTC. This gives the protein CASSLNPLASGRYEQYF.

The CDR3 loop reads CASSLNDQGAWETQYF. CDR3 nucleotides: TGTGCCAGCAGCTTGAATGACCAGGGGGCTTGGGAGACCCAGTACTTC. The chain links TRBV5-4 to TRBJ2-5; TRBD1 agrees at 8 bases. The junction had 10 bases not matched to a gene; V was cut back by 1 base and J by 5 bases. Per germline, CDR1 SGHNT and CDR2 YYREEE (reference sequence). The CDR3 extends over 16 amino acids.

The CDR3 DNA sequence: TGTGCCAGCAGCTTAACCAGGCTAGCGGCTTACACAGATACGCAGTATTTT. Translation gives CASSLTRLAAYTDTQYF. J is TRBJ2-3 and V is TRBV7-6; 7 nucleotides align to TRBD2. The CDR3 is made up of 17 amino acids. J gave up 2 bases and V 2 bases, and 10 bases lay outside the gene matches. The V gene's germline CDR1 is SGHVS and CDR2 FNYEAQ.